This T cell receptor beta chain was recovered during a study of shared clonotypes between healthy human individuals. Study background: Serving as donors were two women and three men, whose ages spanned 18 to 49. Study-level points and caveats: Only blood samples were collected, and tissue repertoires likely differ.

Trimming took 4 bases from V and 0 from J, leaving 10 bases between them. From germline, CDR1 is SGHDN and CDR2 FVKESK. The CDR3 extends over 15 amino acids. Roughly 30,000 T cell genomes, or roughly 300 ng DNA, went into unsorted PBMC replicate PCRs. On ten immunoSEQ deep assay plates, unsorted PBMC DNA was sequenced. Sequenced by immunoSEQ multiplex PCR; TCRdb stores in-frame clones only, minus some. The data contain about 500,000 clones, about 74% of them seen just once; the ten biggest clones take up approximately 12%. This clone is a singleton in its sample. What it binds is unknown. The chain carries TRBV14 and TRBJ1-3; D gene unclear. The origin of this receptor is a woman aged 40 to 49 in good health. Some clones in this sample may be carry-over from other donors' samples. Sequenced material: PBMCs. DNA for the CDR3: TGTGCCAGCAGCCGAGGGTTTGGCTCTGGAAACACCATATATTTT. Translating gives CASSRGFGSGNTIYF.